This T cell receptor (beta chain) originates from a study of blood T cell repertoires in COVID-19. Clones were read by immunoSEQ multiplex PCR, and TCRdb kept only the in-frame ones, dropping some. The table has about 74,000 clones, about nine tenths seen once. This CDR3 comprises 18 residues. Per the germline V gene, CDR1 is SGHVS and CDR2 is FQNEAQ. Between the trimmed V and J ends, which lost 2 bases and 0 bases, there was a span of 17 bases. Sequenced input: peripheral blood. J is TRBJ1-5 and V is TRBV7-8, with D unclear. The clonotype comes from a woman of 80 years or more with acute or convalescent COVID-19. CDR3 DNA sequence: TGTGCCAGCAGCTTATCAAGATCCGGCGGTGATAGCAATCAGCCCCAGCATTTT. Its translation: CASSLSRSGGDSNQPQHF. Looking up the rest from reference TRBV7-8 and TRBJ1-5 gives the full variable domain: GAGVSQSPRYKVAKRGQDVALRCDPISGHVSLFWYQQALGQGPEFLTYFQNEAQLDKSGLPSDRFFAERPEGSVSTLKIQRTQQEDSAVYLCASSLSRSGGDSNQPQHFGDGTRLSIL.